The 30 T cell receptor beta chains below all came from one sample that was sequenced in a study of cytomegalovirus exposure and HLA in healthy donors. The table came from immunoSEQ multiplex PCR; TCRdb's copy has only in-frame clones and leaves some out. The data hold about 360,000 clones, with just over 85% observed a single time. Sequenced input: PBMCs. Source of these receptors: a woman younger than 35 in good health and CMV-seronegative.

The sample holds one count of this clone. The DNA of the CDR3 is TGCATGGGACAGGACGCCTACGAGCAGTACTTC. Protein sequence: CMGQDAYEQYF. The chain is built from TRBV20-1 and TRBJ2-7; TRBD1 matches 8 bases. This CDR3 has 11 amino acids. Germline V gives CDR1 DFQATT, CDR2 SNEGSKA (reference sequence).

The chain is built from TRBV27 and TRBJ1-4; the D is unclear. This CDR3 spans 12 amino acids. Germline CDR1 is MNHEY and CDR2 is SMNVEV (reference sequence). The V gene lost 6 bases and the J gene lost 2 bases, with 4 bases spanning the gap. The CDR3: CASRTTNEKLFF. CDR3 coding DNA: TGTGCCAGCAGGACTACTAATGAAAAACTGTTTTTT.

This clone occurred once. This chain uses TRBV6-1 with TRBJ2-2; TRBD1 matches 8 bases. The V and J ends lost 3 bases and 4 bases, in that order; junction bases with no gene match: 10. CDR1 and CDR2 from the germline V gene are MNHNS and SASEGT. This CDR3 has 17 amino acids. In DNA form, the CDR3 reads TGTGCCAGCAGTGAGGCTAGGACAGGGTCGCCCACCGGGGAGCTGTTTTTT. This encodes CASSEARTGSPTGELFF.

The chain combines TRBV2 with TRBJ2-1; TRBD2 aligns across 7 bases. CDR1 is SNHLY and CDR2 is FYNNEI in the germline V gene. The CDR3 consists of 13 residues. V shed 8 bases, J shed 3 bases, and the junction held 4 bases outside the gene matches. The CDR3 DNA reads TGTGCCAGCCTAGCGGACCACTACAATGAGCAGTTCTTC. It translates to CASLADHYNEQFF.

This chain connects TRBV27 to TRBJ2-1, with 10 nucleotides matching TRBD2. Germline lookup yields CDR1 MNHEY and CDR2 SMNVEV (reference sequence). The CDR3 is 18 residues long. The ends lost 5 bases at V and 5 bases at J; junction bases unmatched: 15. The DNA of the CDR3 is TGTGCCAGCAGTCCCTCTTCTAGCGGGAGTGGATGGAACAATGAGCAGTTCTTC. It is translated as CASSPSSSGSGWNNEQFF.

The chain combines TRBV5-1 with TRBJ1-3; 8 nucleotides match TRBD1. This CDR3 has 14 amino acids. Germline-derived CDR1 and CDR2 are SGHRS and YFSETQ. The junction had 7 bases not matched to a gene; V was cut back by 4 bases and J by 7 bases. The CDR3 spells CASSKQGGGNTIYF. CDR3 DNA: TGCGCCAGCAGCAAACAGGGGGGAGGCAACACCATATATTTT.

The J gene is TRBJ2-6, the V gene TRBV6-1, with D tentatively TRBD2 (6 bases). Germline CDR1 is MNHNS and CDR2 is SASEGT. Deletions cut 2 bases from V and 3 bases from J, with 8 bases between. This CDR3 has 15 amino acids. CDR3 nucleotide sequence: TGTGCCAGCAGTGAAATGGGAGGTGGGGCCAACGTCCTGACTTTC. This codes for CASSEMGGGANVLTF.

The rearrangement joins TRBV30 to TRBJ2-1, with TRBD2 matching over 9 bases. J was trimmed by 0 bases and V by 2 bases; bases with no gene match: 5. The length of the CDR3 is 16 residues. CDR1 and CDR2 (germline): GTSNPN, SVGIG (reference sequence). The DNA for the CDR3 is TGTGCCTGGAGTAGCGGGAGGATCCTCTCCTACAATGAGCAGTTCTTC. Encoded protein: CAWSSGRILSYNEQFF.

The rearrangement uses TRBV30 and TRBJ1-5; TRBD1 matches at 8 bases. CDR1 and CDR2 (germline): GTSNPN, SVGIG (reference sequence). V was clipped by 0 bases and J by 7 bases; unmatched bases: 8. CDR3 length: 15 amino acids. CDR3 sequence: CAWSVRGRQGQPQHF. DNA of the CDR3: TGTGCCTGGAGTGTACGGGGGAGACAGGGGCAGCCCCAGCATTTT.

This clone was found once. The chain combines TRBV5-6 with TRBJ2-7, with TRBD1 identical over 8 bases. V dropped 1 base and J dropped 0; count of bases not matched to a gene: 6. Germline values: CDR1 SGHDT, CDR2 YYEEEE. This CDR3 is 16 amino acids long. Here the CDR3 DNA reads TGTGCCAGCAGCTTGTTCGACAGGGGTAACTCCTACGAGCAGTACTTC. This translates into CASSLFDRGNSYEQYF.

The V call is TRBV5-1, the J call TRBJ2-7; perhaps TRBD1 as D (6 bases). CDR3 length: 14 residues. CDR1 and CDR2 from the germline V gene are SGHRS and YFSETQ. The V gene lost 0 bases and the J gene lost 4 bases, with 11 bases spanning the gap. As DNA, the CDR3 is TGCGCCAGCAGCTTGGGACAGGCTGGATACGAGCAGTACTTC. Its protein product is CASSLGQAGYEQYF.

This clone occurred once. This chain connects TRBV6-5 to TRBJ1-1; possibly TRBD1 for D (5 bases). Germline assignment: CDR1 MNHEY and CDR2 SVGAGI. CDR3 size: 16 residues. V was cut by 1 base and J by 5 bases, with 17 bases left in between. The CDR3 nucleotides are TGTGCCAGCAGTTACTATGGCAGGGAAGGGAAGACTGAAGCTTTCTTT. Its translation: CASSYYGREGKTEAFF.

This clone has just a few counts. The chain has TRBV4-1 and TRBJ2-2; possibly TRBD1 for D (5 bases). CDR3 length equals 18 residues. With 1 base removed from V and 2 bases from J, the gap between germline ends came to 17 bases. Looked up from germline, CDR1 is MGHRA and CDR2 is YSYEKL. Written as DNA, the CDR3 is TGCGCCAGCAGCCAAGGAGGTCTGGGGCAGGGAAACACCGGGGAGCTGTTTTTT. It specifies CASSQGGLGQGNTGELFF.

The chain is built from TRBV7-9 and TRBJ2-7, with D possibly being TRBD1 (6 bases). V was clipped by 5 bases and J by 1 base, with 9 bases between them. CDR1 and CDR2 from the germline V gene are SEHNR and FQNEAQ (reference sequence). This CDR3 is built from 13 residues. CDR3 nucleotide sequence: TGTGCCAGCAGCCCGGGACATTCCTACGAGCAGTACTTC. It encodes CASSPGHSYEQYF. The full variable domain, in which reference TRBV7-9 and TRBJ2-7 provide the parts outside the CDR3, is DTGVSQNPRHKITKRGQNVTFRCDPISEHNRLYWYRQTLGQGPEFLTYFQNEAQLEKSRLLSDRFSAERPKGSFSTLEIQRTEQGDSAMYLCASSPGHSYEQYFGPGTRLTVT.

The chain carries TRBV2 and TRBJ2-6; D not resolved. Germline values: CDR1 SNHLY, CDR2 FYNNEI. Trimming took 4 bases from V and 0 from J, leaving 7 bases between them. This CDR3 contains 15 residues. CDR3 protein: CASSGLISGANVLTF. The CDR3 DNA reads as TGTGCCAGCAGTGGACTGATCTCTGGGGCCAACGTCCTGACTTTC.

The genes are TRBV27 and TRBJ2-7; unclear D gene. V was shortened by 6 bases and J by 4 bases, with 16 bases between the two germline ends. Germline CDR1 and CDR2: MNHEY and SMNVEV (reference sequence). The CDR3 consists of 14 residues. DNA for the CDR3: TGTGCCAGCAGCCCTTTCAGCGCGCAGTACGAGCAGTACTTC. Translating it yields CASSPFSAQYEQYF.

The J gene is TRBJ1-2, the V gene TRBV5-4; unclear D gene. The CDR3 runs 14 residues. V gave up 0 bases and J gave up 4 bases, with 10 bases separating them. Germline assignment: CDR1 SGHNT and CDR2 YYREEE (reference sequence). The CDR3 DNA follows: TGTGCCAGCAGCTTGGCTGGGCTGCCCTATGGCTACACCTTC. This encodes CASSLAGLPYGYTF.

The gene calls are TRBV6-1 and TRBJ2-7; 8 bases line up with TRBD2. The germline V gene encodes CDR1 MNHNS and CDR2 SASEGT. V lost 4 bases, J lost 2 bases, and 7 bases stayed unmatched. This CDR3 is built from 15 residues. The CDR3 protein is CASSVQRENPYEQYF. The CDR3 coding sequence is TGTGCCAGCAGTGTCCAGCGGGAGAACCCCTACGAGCAGTACTTC.

V gene TRBV2 combines with J gene TRBJ1-5; weak D call: TRBD1 (5 bases). Trimming removed 1 base from V and 6 bases from J, with 16 bases in between. CDR1 SNHLY and CDR2 FYNNEI come from the germline V gene. The CDR3 sequence is 16 residues long. The CDR3 bases are TGTGCCAGCAGTGAAGGGACCCAGGGCGGGGGTCAGCCCCAGCATTTT. Its protein product is CASSEGTQGGGQPQHF.

The chain uses TRBV19 and TRBJ1-1; 9 positions match TRBD1. The CDR3 is 18 amino acids. Trimming at V came to 3 bases and at J to 3 bases, leaving 14 bases not matched to a gene. The germline CDR1 and CDR2 sequences are LNHDA and SQIVND (reference sequence). The CDR3 DNA reads TGTGCCAGTAGTATCCGGTATACAGGGGGCAGGAGTTACACTGAAGCTTTCTTT. Amino acids: CASSIRYTGGRSYTEAFF.

The chain employs TRBV27 and TRBJ2-3; 12 bases map to TRBD1. Trimming removed 5 bases from V and 6 bases from J; junction bases left unmatched: 9. CDR3 length: 16 amino acids. The germline V gene has CDR1 MNHEY and CDR2 SMNVEV (reference sequence). Here the CDR3 DNA reads TGTGCCAGCAGTCAAAAGGGACAGGGGGCGGGGGATACGCAGTATTTT. Protein product: CASSQKGQGAGDTQYF.

The chain has TRBV11-2 and TRBJ1-2, with a tentative D call TRBD1 (5 bases). Germline loops: CDR1 SGHAT, CDR2 FQNNGV. This CDR3 is built from 16 residues. V lost 1 base and J 4 bases, leaving 16 bases between the germline ends. Written as DNA, the CDR3 is TGTGCCAGCAGCTTAGTCCGCCTTAACGGGGGCTATGGCTACACCTTC. It codes for CASSLVRLNGGYGYTF.

The chain links TRBV30 to TRBJ2-1; 9 bases line up with TRBD1. Germline-derived CDR1 and CDR2 are GTSNPN and SVGIG (reference sequence). This CDR3 has 14 residues. V gave up 1 base and J gave up 8 bases; unmatched junction bases: 6. CDR3: CAWSDGTGSYEQFF. The DNA for the CDR3 is TGTGCCTGGAGTGACGGGACAGGGAGTTATGAGCAGTTCTTC.

The J gene is TRBJ2-1, the V gene TRBV27; 12 positions agree with TRBD2. CDR3 length: 14 residues. The germline CDR1 and CDR2 sequences are MNHEY and SMNVEV (reference sequence). With V trimmed by 3 bases and J by 12 bases, 6 bases remained unmatched. CDR3 in DNA: TGTGCCAGCAGTTTGTCTAGCGGGGGGGGTAGGCAGTTCTTC. Translation gives CASSLSSGGGRQFF.

V is TRBV27 and J is TRBJ2-2; D not certain. V lost 4 bases and J 6 bases, leaving 3 bases between the germline ends. This CDR3 has 11 residues. Germline V gives CDR1 MNHEY, CDR2 SMNVEV (reference sequence). CDR3: CASSSPGELFF. The CDR3 bases are TGTGCCAGCAGTTCTCCCGGGGAGCTGTTTTTT.

Remarks on this clone: A much larger clone lies one base from this, so it may be a read error. The chain joins TRBV6-6 to TRBJ1-5, with D maybe TRBD1 (6 bases). Germline CDR1 is MNHNY and CDR2 is SVGAGI (reference sequence). This CDR3 has 14 amino acids. V was pared by 2 bases and J by 1 base, with 6 bases between. CDR3 amino acids: CASSYGQSNQPQHF. The CDR3 bases are TGTGCCAGCAGTTACGGACAGAGCAATCAGCCCCAGCATTTT.

This rearrangement joins TRBV2 to TRBJ1-1; no clear D gene. CDR1 is SNHLY, CDR2 FYNNEI, per germline. This CDR3 has 10 amino acids. V lost 3 bases to trimming and J lost 11 bases, with 7 bases between them. The CDR3 loop is CASSEEGAFF. CDR3 nucleotide sequence: TGTGCCAGCAGTGAGGAGGGCGCTTTCTTT.

The V call is TRBV6-5, the J call TRBJ2-1; D gene ambiguous. Germline assignment: CDR1 MNHEY and CDR2 SVGAGI. V gave up 7 bases and J gave up 7 bases, with 8 bases separating them. The CDR3 contains 11 residues. The CDR3 spells CASNFLNEQFF. Here the CDR3 DNA reads TGTGCCAGCAATTTCTTGAATGAGCAGTTCTTC.

This clone has a handful of counts. The DNA for the CDR3 is TGTGCCAGCAGTCCGACAGGGAGTCAGCTGTTTTTT. Translating gives CASSPTGSQLFF. This chain links TRBV27 with TRBJ2-2; the match to TRBD1 covers 7 bases. Per germline, CDR1 MNHEY and CDR2 SMNVEV (reference sequence). This CDR3 is 12 amino acids long. Losses at the gene ends were 5 bases for V and 12 bases for J; bases not matched to a gene: 6.

This chain joins TRBV13 and TRBJ2-5; D perhaps matches TRBD1 (6 bases). The germline V and J ends were trimmed by 5 bases and 5 bases, with 12 bases remaining between them. The germline CDR1 and CDR2 sequences are PRHDT and FYEKMQ (reference sequence). This CDR3 is built from 13 residues. CDR3 sequence (DNA): TGTGCCAGCAGCGAACAGGGCCGCGAGACCCAGTACTTC. It is translated as CASSEQGRETQYF.